This T cell receptor (beta chain) was captured by sequencing in a study of T cells after yellow fever vaccination. Template switching by 5'RACE produced TCR cDNA, adding a universal primer site and UMIs. TCRdb processed the 5' RACE reads anew with MiXCR; each CDR3 protein has one entry. The data hold under 700,000 distinct CDR3 sequences, with roughly 17% observed a single time. Of note for this clonotype: Its specificity is not known.

The length of the CDR3 is 14 residues. CDR1 and CDR2 (germline): DFQATT, SNEGSKA (reference sequence). V lost 6 bases to trimming and J lost 3 bases, with 16 bases between them. Findings of the study overall: CD4 and CD8 compartments shared a small share of clonotypes, likely from convergent recombination. Primary-vaccination clones mostly resurfaced post-booster (around 95% CD4, 75% to 90% CD8).

The chain carries TRBV20-1 and TRBJ2-3; perhaps TRBD2 as D (6 bases). Source: PBMCs, taken 4 to 5 days after the first yellow fever vaccination. This sequence was found in a man aged 18 to 29 who received the YFV17D yellow fever vaccine. DNA for the CDR3: TGCAGTGCCGCGGCGGCGGGGTTAACAGATACGCAGTATTTT. Translation: CSAAAAGLTDTQYF.